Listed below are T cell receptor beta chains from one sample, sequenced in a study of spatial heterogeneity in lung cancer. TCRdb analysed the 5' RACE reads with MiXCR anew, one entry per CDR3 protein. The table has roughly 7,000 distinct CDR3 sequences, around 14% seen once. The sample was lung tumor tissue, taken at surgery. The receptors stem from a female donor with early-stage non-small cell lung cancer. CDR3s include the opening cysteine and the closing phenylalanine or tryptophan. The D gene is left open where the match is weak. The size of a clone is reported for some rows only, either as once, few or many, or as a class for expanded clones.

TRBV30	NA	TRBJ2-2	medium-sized	TGTGCCTGGAGAACGAACACCGGGGAGCTGTTTTTT	CAWRTNTGELFF
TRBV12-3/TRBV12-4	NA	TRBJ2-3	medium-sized	TGTGCCAGCACCTTGGACACATACACAGATACGCAGTATTTT	CASTLDTYTDTQYF
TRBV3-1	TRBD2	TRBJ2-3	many	TGTGCCAGCAGCCAGCTCGGACTAGCGGGGACCATAGATACGCAGTATTTT	CASSQLGLAGTIDTQYF
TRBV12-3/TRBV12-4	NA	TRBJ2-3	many	TGTGCCAGCAGTTTTCGGATGGGGGGCTACACAGATACGCAGTATTTT	CASSFRMGGYTDTQYF
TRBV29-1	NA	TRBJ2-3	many	TGCAGCGTTAGGGACTTGAAGGCAGATACGCAGTATTTT	CSVRDLKADTQYF
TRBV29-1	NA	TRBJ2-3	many	TGCAGCGTGGAGGAAGCTTATACGCAGTATTTT	CSVEEAYTQYF
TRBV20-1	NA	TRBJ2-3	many	TGCAGTGCCGCCCGGGAGAGGACGCAGTATTTT	CSAARERTQYF
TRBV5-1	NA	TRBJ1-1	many	TGCGCCAGCAGCTGGGGACGTCTGAACACTGAAGCTTTCTTT	CASSWGRLNTEAFF
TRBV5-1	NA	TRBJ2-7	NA	TGCGCCAGCAGCTTAGTCCCGGGACCCGCTTACGAGCAGTACTTC	CASSLVPGPAYEQYF
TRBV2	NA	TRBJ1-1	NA	TGTGCCAGCACTGTACAGGCGAACACTGAAGCTTTCTTT	CASTVQANTEAFF
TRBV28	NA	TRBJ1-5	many	TGTGCCAGCAGTTTATGGGGAGATAGCAATCAGCCCCAGCATTTT	CASSLWGDSNQPQHF
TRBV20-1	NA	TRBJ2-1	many	TGCAGTGCCAGCCGTACTCTAGGGTCAGAGCAGTTCTTC	CSASRTLGSEQFF
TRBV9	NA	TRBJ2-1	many	TGTGCCAGCAGCGTATGGGACGGTAGCTCCTACAATGAGCAGTTCTTC	CASSVWDGSSYNEQFF
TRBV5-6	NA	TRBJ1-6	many	TGTGCCAGCAGCTTGTGGGGGGCGCAAAATTCACCCCTCCACTTT	CASSLWGAQNSPLHF
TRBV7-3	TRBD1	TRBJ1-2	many	TGTGCCAGCAGCCCTGGGACAGGGGGCGAGAGTAACTATGGCTACACCTTC	CASSPGTGGESNYGYTF
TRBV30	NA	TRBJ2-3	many	TGTGCCTGGAGGCCCCCCGGGGGTAGGACGCAGTATTTT	CAWRPPGGRTQYF
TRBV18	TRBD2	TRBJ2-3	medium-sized	TGTGCCAGCTCACTGGGACTAGCGGGGACAGATACGCAGTATTTT	CASSLGLAGTDTQYF
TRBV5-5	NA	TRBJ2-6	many	TGTGCCAGCAGCTTTGGACCCAGGGGATCTGGGGCCAACGTCCTGACTTTC	CASSFGPRGSGANVLTF
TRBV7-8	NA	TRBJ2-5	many	TGTGCCAGCTGCTGGTCGAGAGAGACCCAGTACTTC	CASCWSRETQYF
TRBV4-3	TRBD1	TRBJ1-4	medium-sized	TGCGCCAGCAGCCAAGGGGACAGGGCTTATGAAAAACTGTTTTTT	CASSQGDRAYEKLFF
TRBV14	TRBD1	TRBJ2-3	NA	TGTGCCAGCAGCCAAGATCGACAGGGACCAGATACGCAGTATTTT	CASSQDRQGPDTQYF
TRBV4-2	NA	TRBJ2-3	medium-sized	TGTGCCAGCAGCCAAGGCGAATCAGATACGCAGTATTTT	CASSQGESDTQYF
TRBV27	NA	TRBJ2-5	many	TGTGCCAGCAGAAACAGGGAAGAGACCCAGTACTTC	CASRNREETQYF
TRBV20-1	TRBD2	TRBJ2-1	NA	TGCAGTGCTAGGTCTGCCGGGACTAGAGACTACAATGAGCAGTTCTTC	CSARSAGTRDYNEQFF
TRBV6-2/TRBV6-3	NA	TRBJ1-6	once	TGTGCCGGCGGATCAAGCGCCCGGGGTTCACCCCTCCACTTT	CAGGSSARGSPLHF
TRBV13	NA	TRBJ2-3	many	TGTGCCAGCAGCACCCCCACAGGTAACACAGATACGCAGTATTTT	CASSTPTGNTDTQYF